Below are 29 T cell receptor beta chains sequenced from a single sample in a study of shared T cell receptors in the human thymus. Method: immunoSEQ multiplex PCR; TCRdb's copy keeps in-frame clones and lacks some. This repertoire shows 500,000 to 850,000 clones, more than 70% found once; its top ten account for under 0.01%. In addition, the sample was reused for a study of human thymus T cells.

The sample comprised thymocytes. The receptors were gathered from a boy under two years old with a congenital heart defect.

This chain connects TRBV7-9 to TRBJ1-1; unclear D gene. Germline CDR1 and CDR2: SEHNR and FQNEAQ (reference sequence). The CDR3 has 15 residues. V dropped 0 bases and J dropped 9 bases, with 17 bases sitting between them. CDR3 in amino acids: CASSLARKSGPKAFF. The DNA for the CDR3 is TGTGCCAGCAGCTTAGCGCGAAAGTCGGGTCCTAAAGCTTTCTTT.

This clone was seen just once. This chain uses TRBV30 with TRBJ2-1, with TRBD1 identical over 8 bases. Per the germline V gene, CDR1 is GTSNPN and CDR2 is SVGIG (reference sequence). The CDR3 spans 16 residues. V shed 1 base, J shed 6 bases, and the junction held 11 bases outside the gene matches. CDR3 residues: CAWSAMTGVQTNEQFF. CDR3 nucleotides: TGTGCCTGGAGTGCAATGACAGGGGTCCAAACCAATGAGCAGTTCTTC.

V gene TRBV28 combines with J gene TRBJ2-3, with 10 bases that match TRBD1. Germline trimming cut 9 bases from V and 8 bases from J; bases unmatched to any gene: 8. The CDR3 contains 13 residues. The V gene's germline CDR1 is MDHEN and CDR2 SYDVKM. The CDR3, as DNA: TGTGCCAGTTCAGGACAGGGGGACGTTACGCAGTATTTT. This codes for CASSGQGDVTQYF.

This clone was observed a single time. The V gene is TRBV6-5, the J gene TRBJ2-7; 9 bases are shared with TRBD2. Trimming at V came to 4 bases and at J to 2 bases, leaving 6 bases not matched to a gene. Germline loops: CDR1 MNHEY, CDR2 SVGAGI. The CDR3 has 15 amino acids. CDR3 sequence (DNA): TGTGCCAGCAGTTCGGGACTAGCCGAGCCCTACGAGCAGTACTTC. Its protein product is CASSSGLAEPYEQYF.

The chain recombines TRBV4-3 with TRBJ1-1; the match to TRBD1 covers 7 bases. The V gene end was trimmed by 6 bases and the J gene end by 10 bases; junction bases not matched to a gene: 17. Germline assignment: CDR1 LGHNA and CDR2 YSLEER. This CDR3 spans 15 amino acids. CDR3 loop: CASSSFLHRGYGAFF. The CDR3 DNA reads TGCGCCAGCAGTTCGTTCTTGCACAGGGGATATGGAGCTTTCTTT.

Only a few counts were recorded for this clone. J is TRBJ2-7 and V is TRBV4-3; TRBD2 matches at 10 bases. The V gene's germline CDR1 is LGHNA and CDR2 YSLEER. This CDR3 has 16 residues. The trim removed 0 bases at V and 4 bases at J, leaving 6 bases unmatched. CDR3 sequence reads: CASSQESASGSYEQYF. CDR3 in DNA: TGCGCCAGCAGCCAAGAATCGGCTAGCGGGAGTTACGAGCAGTACTTC.

The sample holds one count of this clone. V gene TRBV30 combines with J gene TRBJ1-1, with D unresolved. This CDR3 is 15 amino acids long. Germline CDR1 reads GTSNPN; CDR2 reads SVGIG (reference sequence). V lost 2 bases, J lost 7 bases, and 20 bases lay in between. The CDR3 region is CAWSKQIKYEDEAFF. The CDR3 DNA follows: TGTGCCTGGAGTAAACAAATTAAGTACGAGGATGAAGCTTTCTTT. Variable domain in full (rest from reference TRBV30 and TRBJ1-1): SQTIHQWPATLVQPVGSPLSLECTVEGTSNPNLYWYRQAAGRGLQLLFYSVGIGQISSEVPQNLSASRPQDRQFILSSKKLLLSDSGFYLCAWSKQIKYEDEAFFGQGTRLTVV.

The rearrangement uses TRBV6-6 and TRBJ1-5, with 9 bases lining up with TRBD1. V lost 5 bases to trimming and J lost 4 bases; unmatched junction nucleotides: 6. Germline V gives CDR1 MNHNY, CDR2 SVGAGI (reference sequence). The CDR3 spans 15 residues. CDR3 protein: CASSTPGQGNQPQHF. As DNA, the CDR3 is TGTGCCAGCAGTACGCCCGGACAGGGGAATCAGCCCCAGCATTTT.

The chain is built from TRBV7-9 and TRBJ1-1, with a tentative D call TRBD1 (5 bases). This CDR3 has 17 residues. The V gene lost 1 base and the J gene lost 1 base, with 16 bases spanning the gap. Germline V gene lookup returns CDR1 SEHNR and CDR2 FQNEAQ (reference sequence). Written as DNA, the CDR3 is TGTGCCAGCAGCTTAGTTATAGGGGTGGCGAGGAACACTGAAGCTTTCTTT. Its protein is CASSLVIGVARNTEAFF.

In its sample, this clone was seen a few times. This chain uses TRBV14 with TRBJ2-3; D is uncertain. The CDR3 loop spans 12 amino acids. In germline, CDR1 is SGHDN, CDR2 FVKESK. V dropped 4 bases and J dropped 4 bases, with 6 bases sitting between them. CDR3 sequence (DNA): TGTGCCAGCAGCCCATCGGCAGATACGCAGTATTTT. This codes for CASSPSADTQYF.

This rearrangement joins TRBV27 to TRBJ2-7; 12 nucleotides agree with TRBD2. The CDR3 contains 15 residues. Germline V gene lookup returns CDR1 MNHEY and CDR2 SMNVEV (reference sequence). Germline trimming cut 6 bases from V and 2 bases from J; bases unmatched to any gene: 5. In nucleotides, the CDR3 is TGTGCCAGCAGGCCTAGCGGGGGGGAAGCCTACGAGCAGTACTTC. Protein product: CASRPSGGEAYEQYF.

This sequence joins TRBV7-9 and TRBJ1-4, with a possible D match to TRBD1 (6 bases). The V gene's germline CDR1 is SEHNR and CDR2 FQNEAQ (reference sequence). V was clipped by 5 bases and J by 8 bases, with 15 bases between them. There are 14 residues in the CDR3. The CDR3 DNA follows: TGTGCCAGCAGCCCCACAGGGCTTGGGGAAAAACTGTTTTTT. Translating it yields CASSPTGLGEKLFF. Based on the CDR3 plus reference TRBV7-9 and TRBJ1-4, the full variable domain is DTGVSQNPRHKITKRGQNVTFRCDPISEHNRLYWYRQTLGQGPEFLTYFQNEAQLEKSRLLSDRFSAERPKGSFSTLEIQRTEQGDSAMYLCASSPTGLGEKLFFGSGTQLSVL.

The chain links TRBV6-6 to TRBJ2-7; 14 bases agree with TRBD2. The CDR3 length is 16 residues. The germline V gene has CDR1 MNHNY and CDR2 SVGAGI (reference sequence). Trimming at V came to 4 bases and at J to 0 bases, leaving 2 bases not matched to a gene. In nucleotides, the CDR3 is TGTGCCAGCAGTTCCGGGACTAGCGGGAGCTCCTACGAGCAGTACTTC. Amino acid sequence: CASSSGTSGSSYEQYF.

Only one count was recorded for this clone. The chain employs TRBV6-5 and TRBJ1-1; 7 bases are a match to TRBD1. This CDR3 has 15 residues. Germline loops: CDR1 MNHEY, CDR2 SVGAGI. The trim removed 2 bases at V and 4 bases at J, leaving 7 bases unmatched. CDR3: CASSYRGQEVTEAFF. CDR3 sequence (DNA): TGTGCCAGCAGTTACCGCGGACAGGAGGTCACTGAAGCTTTCTTT.

The chain carries TRBV10-3 and TRBJ2-2; no reliable D call. CDR1 and CDR2 from the germline V gene are ENHRY and SYGVKD. V was clipped by 0 bases and J by 8 bases, with 16 bases between them. CDR3 length: 16 amino acids. CDR3: CAISESGQLLIGELFF. CDR3 sequence (DNA): TGTGCCATCAGTGAGTCGGGCCAGTTGTTAATAGGGGAGCTGTTTTTT.

The chain combines TRBV27 with TRBJ1-5; the match to TRBD1 covers 7 bases. Germline values: CDR1 MNHEY, CDR2 SMNVEV (reference sequence). The CDR3 consists of 15 residues. Trimming took 5 bases from V and 0 from J; bases not matched to a gene: 4. CDR3 residues: CASSDRVGSNQPQHF. The CDR3 DNA reads as TGTGCCAGCAGTGACAGGGTGGGTAGCAATCAGCCCCAGCATTTT.

Turning to this clone: Mismatch with germline at one junction end may stem from a read error. V is TRBV9 and J is TRBJ2-1; 7 positions agree with TRBD2. Per germline, CDR1 SGDLS and CDR2 YYNGEE. The CDR3 sequence is 19 residues long. The CDR3 loop reads CASSVAGVIRPRDYHEQFF. Here the CDR3 DNA reads TGTGCCAGCAGCGTAGCTGGGGTAATCCGCCCCCGGGACTACCATGAGCAGTTCTTC.

The gene calls are TRBV27 and TRBJ2-7; D may be TRBD2 (6 bases). Germline CDR1 reads MNHEY; CDR2 reads SMNVEV (reference sequence). CDR3 length: 15 residues. Trimming stripped 3 bases from V and 2 bases from J, with 14 bases between. The CDR3 sequence is CASSLREAFAYEQYF. The CDR3 coding sequence is TGTGCCAGCAGTTTGAGGGAGGCTTTCGCCTACGAGCAGTACTTC.

The V call is TRBV10-2, the J call TRBJ1-4; D call uncertain. The germline gives CDR1 WSHSY, CDR2 SAAADI. V lost 5 bases and J lost 4, with 14 bases in between. The CDR3 contains 15 residues. The CDR3, as DNA: TGCGCCAGCAGTCCGGTCCCCTTTTTTAATGAAAAACTGTTTTTT. Amino acid sequence: CASSPVPFFNEKLFF.

The chain joins TRBV10-3 to TRBJ1-1, with TRBD1 as a possible D gene (5 bases). Germline assignment: CDR1 ENHRY and CDR2 SYGVKD. CDR3 length: 12 amino acids. V was cut by 8 bases and J by 10 bases, with 17 bases left in between. The CDR3 region is CAIGKDIAGAFF. CDR3 bases: TGTGCCATCGGCAAGGACATCGCCGGAGCTTTCTTT.

CDR3 bases: TGCGCCAGCAGCCAAGATAGCGGTAGCGCCCCTGACAATGAGCAGTTCTTC. It specifies CASSQDSGSAPDNEQFF. The V gene is TRBV4-1, the J gene TRBJ2-1, with D perhaps matching TRBD2 (6 bases). The germline V gene has CDR1 MGHRA and CDR2 YSYEKL. Trimming removed 0 bases at V and 5 bases at J, with 17 bases between. The CDR3 extends over 17 amino acids.

The CDR3 sequence is CASSSRGGLSTDTQYF. CDR3 bases: TGTGCCAGCTCTAGCCGGGGGGGCCTTAGCACAGATACGCAGTATTTT. The chain couples TRBV5-6 to TRBJ2-3; 8 bases fit TRBD2. There are 16 residues in the CDR3. V gave up 7 bases and J gave up 0 bases; unmatched junction bases: 10. Germline CDR1 reads SGHDT; CDR2 reads YYEEEE.

V gene TRBV27 combines with J gene TRBJ1-1; 7 bases are a match to TRBD1. Germline V lookup: CDR1 MNHEY, CDR2 SMNVEV (reference sequence). Unmatched junction bases numbered 12, after V lost 4 bases and J lost 1 base. This CDR3 has 17 amino acids. The chain's CDR3 is CASSWGVMDRPNTEAFF. The DNA for the CDR3 is TGTGCCAGCAGTTGGGGGGTCATGGACAGGCCGAACACTGAAGCTTTCTTT.

The rearrangement uses TRBV6-6 and TRBJ1-2; 10 nucleotides line up with TRBD1. V lost 7 bases and J lost 6; bases outside the gene matches: 2. From germline, CDR1 is MNHNY and CDR2 SVGAGI (reference sequence). CDR3 length: 12 amino acids. The CDR3 here is CASTGTGDGYTF. For the CDR3, the DNA is TGTGCCAGCACGGGGACAGGGGATGGCTACACCTTC.

The J gene is TRBJ1-5, the V gene TRBV9; a weak D match, TRBD1 (5 bases). The CDR3 contains 15 residues. Trimming removed 0 bases from V and 3 bases from J, with 10 bases in between. Germline CDR1 reads SGDLS; CDR2 reads YYNGEE. The CDR3 region is CASSVAGHLNQPQHF. The CDR3 DNA sequence: TGTGCCAGCAGCGTAGCTGGACATCTCAATCAGCCCCAGCATTTT.

The chain combines TRBV12-5 with TRBJ1-2; unclear D gene. Trimming pared 1 base from V and 4 bases from J, leaving 16 bases between. The V gene's germline CDR1 is LGHNT and CDR2 FRNRAP. The CDR3 has 16 residues. The CDR3 DNA sequence: TGTGCTAGTGGTTTGGGCCCCCCAGACCACAGCTATGGCTACACCTTC. The encoded protein is CASGLGPPDHSYGYTF.

CDR3 in amino acids: CSVGFPGGTGELFF. In nucleotides, the CDR3 is TGCAGCGTTGGTTTTCCGGGAGGCACCGGGGAGCTGTTTTTT. The rearrangement links TRBV29-1 to TRBJ2-2, with 7 bases that match TRBD2. The CDR3 length is 14 residues. Per the germline V gene, CDR1 is SQVTM and CDR2 is ANQGSEA. The junction had 6 bases not matched to a gene; V was cut back by 4 bases and J by 4 bases.

The chain joins TRBV7-8 to TRBJ2-1; the match to TRBD2 covers 13 bases. The germline V gene encodes CDR1 SGHVS and CDR2 FQNEAQ. This CDR3 region has 19 residues. With 2 bases clipped from V and 6 bases from J, the junction kept 13 bases outside the gene matches. CDR3: CASSLKVILAGGPCNEQFF. The CDR3 nucleotides read TGTGCCAGCAGCTTAAAAGTGATACTAGCGGGAGGGCCTTGCAATGAGCAGTTCTTC.

The chain recombines TRBV2 with TRBJ2-7; 10 nucleotides match TRBD2. In germline, CDR1 is SNHLY, CDR2 FYNNEI. There are 20 residues in the CDR3. The trim removed 0 bases at V and 3 bases at J, leaving 17 bases unmatched. The CDR3 loop reads CASSEAFGGNTSGASYEQYF. The DNA for the CDR3 is TGTGCCAGCAGTGAAGCGTTTGGGGGCAACACTAGCGGGGCGAGCTACGAGCAGTACTTC.